The source of this T cell receptor (beta chain) is a study of blood T cell repertoires in COVID-19. Sequencing was performed with immunoSEQ multiplex PCR; in TCRdb, only in-frame clones are kept and a portion is missing. Among about 62,000 clones listed, around 65% were seen once. The length of the CDR3 is 15 residues. Trimming removed 0 bases at V and 4 bases at J, with 12 bases between. Per the germline V gene, CDR1 is LNHDA and CDR2 is SQIVND (reference sequence). V is TRBV19 and J is TRBJ1-2, with TRBD1 as a possible D gene (6 bases). The sample consisted of PBMCs or T cells enriched from blood (not recorded which). The source of this sequence is a woman between 55 and 75 years old who had been exposed to COVID-19. CDR3 DNA: TGTGCCAGTAGTATAGATCTGGGGACACTCTATGGCTACACCTTC. Encoded protein: CASSIDLGTLYGYTF. The full variable domain, its missing parts supplied by reference TRBV19 and TRBJ1-2, is DGGITQSPKYLFRKEGQNVTLSCEQNLNHDAMYWYRQDPGQGLRLIYYSQIVNDFQKGDIAEGYSVSREKKESFPLTVTSAQKNPTAFYLCASSIDLGTLYGYTFGSGTRLTVV.